These 19 T cell receptor beta chains originate from one sample sequenced in a study of blood T cell repertoires in COVID-19. Data came from immunoSEQ multiplex PCR; TCRdb stores just in-frame clones and leaves some out. The data hold about 240,000 clones, with roughly four fifths observed a single time. The specimen sequenced was peripheral blood. All receptors come from a man aged 30-40 years who had recovered from COVID-19.

This sequence joins TRBV5-1 and TRBJ1-4; maybe TRBD1 (6 bases). The CDR3 is 14 amino acids. The V gene's germline CDR1 is SGHRS and CDR2 YFSETQ. V shed 0 bases and J shed 8 bases, with 11 bases lying between them. The CDR3 is CASSLGGQGEKLFF. The CDR3 DNA reads as TGCGCCAGCAGCTTGGGGGGGCAAGGAGAAAAACTGTTTTTT. Full variable domain (outside the CDR3, taken from reference TRBV5-1 and TRBJ1-4): KAGVTQTPRYLIKTRGQQVTLSCSPISGHRSVSWYQQTPGQGLQFLFEYFSETQRNKGNFPGRFSGRQFSNSRSEMNVSTLELGDSALYLCASSLGGQGEKLFFGSGTQLSVL.

This clone was detected a few times. This chain joins TRBV5-5 and TRBJ2-1, with a weak D call TRBD1 (7 bases). The CDR3 is made up of 15 amino acids. Germline V gene sequence: CDR1 SGHKS, CDR2 YYEKEE (reference sequence). V gave up 3 bases and J gave up 7 bases, with 17 bases separating them. The CDR3 DNA reads TGTGCCAGCAGCTCCCAGCTGCAGGGGGGAAATGAGCAGTTCTTC. This translates into CASSSQLQGGNEQFF.

This chain connects TRBV10-3 to TRBJ1-3; the D is unclear. Trimming removed 6 bases from V and 0 bases from J, with 9 bases in between. Germline CDR1 reads ENHRY; CDR2 reads SYGVKD. The CDR3 has 14 residues. Here the CDR3 DNA reads TGTGCCATCAGACAGCTCTACTCTGGAAACACCATATATTTT. Residues: CAIRQLYSGNTIYF.

This chain joins TRBV7-9 and TRBJ1-4; no reliable D call. With 2 bases removed from V and 0 bases from J, the gap between germline ends came to 7 bases. Germline V lookup: CDR1 SEHNR, CDR2 FQNEAQ (reference sequence). The CDR3 runs to 15 residues. This CDR3 reads CASSLQRSTNEKLFF. The CDR3 DNA reads TGTGCCAGCAGCTTACAGCGTTCAACTAATGAAAAACTGTTTTTT. Complete variable domain (other parts from reference TRBV7-9 and TRBJ1-4): DTGVSQNPRHKITKRGQNVTFRCDPISEHNRLYWYRQTLGQGPEFLTYFQNEAQLEKSRLLSDRFSAERPKGSFSTLEIQRTEQGDSAMYLCASSLQRSTNEKLFFGSGTQLSVL.

V is TRBV6-5 and J is TRBJ1-5; D might be TRBD1 (6 bases). CDR3 size: 15 residues. V lost 6 bases, J lost 1 base, and 13 bases lay in between. Per germline, CDR1 MNHEY and CDR2 SVGAGI. The CDR3: CASRPLRGSNQPQHF. The DNA of the CDR3 is TGTGCCAGCAGACCCCTCAGGGGAAGCAATCAGCCCCAGCATTTT.

A single count supports this clone. This sequence joins TRBV7-3 and TRBJ2-3; TRBD1 is a possible D gene (6 bases). V was cut by 3 bases and J by 4 bases, with 8 bases left in between. The CDR3 is 13 amino acids. Germline CDR1 and CDR2: SGHTA and FQGTGA. The CDR3 region is CASSFSGADTQYF. The CDR3 bases are TGTGCCAGCAGCTTCTCAGGGGCAGATACGCAGTATTTT.

V and J are TRBV11-3 and TRBJ2-1; perhaps TRBD2 as D (6 bases). The CDR3 runs to 13 residues. Trimming took 5 bases from V and 6 from J, leaving 11 bases between them. Per the germline V gene, CDR1 is SGHNT and CDR2 is YENEEA. The CDR3 DNA sequence: TGTGCCAGCAGCACAACTAGCATCAATGAGCAGTTCTTC. This sequence encodes CASSTTSINEQFF.

V gene TRBV21-1 combines with J gene TRBJ1-6; the table calls TRBD1, which could not be checked here. TRBV21-1 is flagged as a pseudogene. The CDR3 length is 16 residues. The CDR3 sequence: CASSGRPGTGYLPLHF. The CDR3, as DNA: TGTGCCAGCAGCGGACGTCCCGGGACAGGGTATCTCCCCCTCCACTTT.

This clone was detected once. The J gene is TRBJ2-7, the V gene TRBV7-6, with TRBD2 matching over 8 bases. CDR3 length equals 15 residues. The trim removed 2 bases at V and 7 bases at J, leaving 10 bases unmatched. CDR1 is SGHVS and CDR2 is FNYEAQ in the germline V gene. The CDR3 spells CASSLIGGASGEQYF. The DNA for the CDR3 is TGTGCCAGCAGCTTAATCGGGGGGGCGTCGGGAGAGCAGTACTTC.

The chain recombines TRBV5-6 with TRBJ2-5, with TRBD2 as a possible D gene (6 bases). The germline gives CDR1 SGHDT, CDR2 YYEEEE. The CDR3 has 13 amino acids. The V end was cut by 2 bases, the J end by 5 bases, with 10 bases between. For the CDR3, the DNA is TGTGCCAGCAGCTTCCCGGGGGTGGAGACCCAGTACTTC. Translation: CASSFPGVETQYF.

The rearrangement joins TRBV7-3 to TRBJ2-2; D is undetermined. The CDR3 extends over 13 amino acids. Per the germline V gene, CDR1 is SGHTA and CDR2 is FQGTGA. V was cut by 2 bases and J by 9 bases, with 10 bases left in between. DNA for the CDR3: TGTGCCAGCAGCTTAGGGCAGTACCGGGAGCTGTTTTTT. Amino acid sequence: CASSLGQYRELFF.

V gene TRBV5-1 combines with J gene TRBJ2-5; TRBD1 matches at 7 bases. Per the germline V gene, CDR1 is SGHRS and CDR2 is YFSETQ. The CDR3 extends over 13 amino acids. J gave up 2 bases and V 4 bases, and 2 bases lay outside the gene matches. In DNA, the CDR3 is TGCGCCAGCAGCGGGACAGCTCAAGAGACCCAGTACTTC. Its protein is CASSGTAQETQYF.

The V and J genes are TRBV4-1 and TRBJ2-3; the match to TRBD1 covers 7 bases. Germline CDR1 and CDR2: MGHRA and YSYEKL. The V gene end was trimmed by 2 bases and the J gene end by 5 bases; junction bases not matched to a gene: 7. The CDR3 length is 15 residues. CDR3 sequence reads: CASSQRQGSGDTQYF. For the CDR3, the DNA is TGCGCCAGCAGCCAAAGACAGGGAAGTGGAGATACGCAGTATTTT.

V and J are TRBV6-5 and TRBJ2-4; TRBD1 aligns across 11 bases. With V trimmed by 7 bases and J by 3 bases, 5 bases remained unmatched. Per germline, CDR1 MNHEY and CDR2 SVGAGI. The CDR3 length is 15 residues. In DNA, the CDR3 is TGTGCCAGCAAACCGGGACAGGGGGGCAAAAACATTCAGTACTTC. As protein: CASKPGQGGKNIQYF.

This clone is categorized as medium-sized. The chain is built from TRBV29-1 and TRBJ2-7; D perhaps matches TRBD1 (6 bases). Germline V CDR1 and CDR2: SQVTM, ANQGSEA. V gave up 6 bases and J gave up 0 bases, with 12 bases separating them. The CDR3 covers 13 residues. The CDR3 here is CSVRQVDSYEQYF. DNA for the CDR3: TGCAGCGTAAGACAGGTTGACTCCTACGAGCAGTACTTC.

J is TRBJ1-5 and V is TRBV12-5; 7 bases align to TRBD1. The germline gives CDR1 LGHNT, CDR2 FRNRAP. V was pared by 0 bases and J by 7 bases, with 9 bases of the junction left unmatched. The CDR3 covers 16 residues. CDR3 protein: CASGLVRGQGEQPQHF. CDR3 in DNA: TGTGCTAGTGGTTTGGTAAGGGGGCAGGGAGAGCAGCCCCAGCATTTT.

V is TRBV18 and J is TRBJ2-7, with 10 bases identical to TRBD1. After removal of 4 bases from V and 6 bases from J, the junction contained 9 bases not matched to a gene. CDR1 is KGHSH and CDR2 is LQKENI in the germline V gene. CDR3 length: 15 amino acids. Here the CDR3 DNA reads TGTGCCAGCTCACAACCGACAGGGGGCAGGGTCGAGCAGTACTTC. This encodes CASSQPTGGRVEQYF.

The chain is built from TRBV12-3 or TRBV12-4 and TRBJ2-5; no clear D. The CDR3 spans 12 residues. Trimming cost V 10 bases and J 0 bases, with 9 bases left between them. The CDR3 sequence is CATGEYQETQYF. The CDR3 coding sequence is TGTGCCACCGGAGAGTACCAAGAGACCCAGTACTTC.

The chain couples TRBV27 to TRBJ1-6; 9 bases fit TRBD1. The germline CDR1 and CDR2 sequences are MNHEY and SMNVEV (reference sequence). CDR3 length equals 15 residues. The V segment lost 6 bases and the J segment 5 bases; nucleotides outside the gene matches: 5. CDR3 sequence (DNA): TGTGCCAGCAGATTTTGGGACAGGGATAATTCACCCCTCCACTTT. As protein: CASRFWDRDNSPLHF.